In this sample, the clone carrying this T cell receptor (beta chain) turned up a few times. The entry originates in a study of blood T cell repertoires in COVID-19. The CDR3 covers 19 residues. Germline CDR1 is LNHDA and CDR2 is SQIVND (reference sequence). V dropped 0 bases and J dropped 4 bases, with 22 bases sitting between them. Clones were sequenced by immunoSEQ multiplex PCR, and TCRdb holds only the in-frame ones, with some missing. The sample holds some 99,000 clones; 83% are singletons and the top ten take 15% to 20%. This sequence was found in an older woman with acute or convalescent COVID-19. Sequencing was performed on peripheral blood. V is TRBV19 and J is TRBJ2-1, with D possibly being TRBD2 (5 bases). CDR3 nucleotide sequence: TGTGCCAGTAGTATAGAAATGGACTCGGCGGATTTTTCATACAATGAGCAGTTCTTC. It translates to CASSIEMDSADFSYNEQFF.